The clone carrying this T cell receptor beta chain was picked up one time. The antigen is undetermined. Sequencing was performed with immunoSEQ multiplex PCR; in TCRdb, only in-frame clones are kept and a portion is missing. The sample consists of some 15,000 clones, just over 70% of them appearing once. The CDR3 has 11 amino acids. CDR1 MDHEN and CDR2 SYDVKM come from the germline V gene. Trimming took off 7 bases at V and 14 bases at J, with 12 bases between the two ends. This sample is drawn from a study of T cell repertoires in ileal Crohn's disease. Whole-study context: All patients had surgery for stricturing (around 60%) or penetrating (about 39%) disease. Study-level results: Clonality above 26.8% at surgery always came with endoscopic recurrence.

The TCR comes from an adult with Crohn's disease. This chain joins TRBV28 and TRBJ1-6; D ambiguous. The sample taken for sequencing was ileal tissue. The CDR3 nucleotides are TGTGCCAGCACCTCCGATCGAGCCCTCCACTTT. Protein product: CASTSDRALHF.